These 6 T cell receptor beta chains originate from one sample sequenced in a study of T cell clones after liver transplantation (dated by TCRdb to 2018 to 2020). Library generation was performed with the immunoSEQ multiplex PCR assay. In TCRdb, the immuneACCESS table is reduced to in-frame sequences with V and J assigned. These tables do not hold every clone; where another copy was compared, an unresolved V gene accounts for under half, and the others remain unexplained. The sample includes roughly 19,000 clones, with 78% observed a single time. Roughly 35% of the sample is in the top ten clones. Here the sequenced sample was CD8+ T cells from blood, taken around 54 months after liver transplant. The origin of the receptors is a human patient who received a liver transplant. After a transplant, some of the T cells may come from the graft donor.

The chain is built from TRBV9 and TRBJ2-1, with D tentatively TRBD1 (6 bases). Trimming took off 0 bases at V and 10 bases at J, with 14 bases between the two ends. CDR1 is SGDLS and CDR2 is YYNGEE in the germline V gene. CDR3 size: 14 residues. The CDR3, as DNA: TGTGCCAGCAGCGTAGAAGGGGATGGGGGCGAGCAGTTCTTC. Translation: CASSVEGDGGEQFF.

The chain employs TRBV18 and TRBJ2-3, with a tentative D call TRBD2 (7 bases). The V gene's germline CDR1 is KGHSH and CDR2 LQKENI. V was shortened by 5 bases and J by 1 base, with 10 bases between the two germline ends. The CDR3 has 14 residues. CDR3 protein: CASSGGAGTDTQYF. The CDR3 DNA reads as TGTGCCAGCTCAGGGGGGGCTGGCACAGATACGCAGTATTTT.

This clone came up a few times. The chain joins TRBV28 to TRBJ2-7; D unclear. CDR1 MDHEN and CDR2 SYDVKM come from the germline V gene. V lost 3 bases and J 5 bases, leaving 2 bases between the germline ends. This CDR3 contains 10 residues. The CDR3 DNA reads TGTGCCAGCAGTTTGAACGAGCAGTACTTC. Translating gives CASSLNEQYF.

This clone appeared a few times. The chain joins TRBV27 to TRBJ2-3; 8 nucleotides agree with TRBD2. The CDR3 is 14 amino acids. CDR1 is MNHEY and CDR2 is SMNVEV in the germline V gene (reference sequence). J lost 7 bases, V lost 4 bases, and 7 bases had no gene match. The CDR3 sequence is CASSYGGAVNTQYF. The CDR3 nucleotides are TGTGCCAGCAGTTACGGGGGGGCGGTTAATACGCAGTATTTT.

This rearrangement joins TRBV9 to TRBJ2-1; 12 bases agree with TRBD2. After removal of 3 bases from V and 6 bases from J, the junction contained 4 bases not matched to a gene. The CDR3 is 15 residues long. The germline gives CDR1 SGDLS, CDR2 YYNGEE. The CDR3 sequence is CASSATSGGSNEQFF. The CDR3 coding sequence is TGTGCCAGCAGCGCAACTAGCGGGGGGAGCAATGAGCAGTTCTTC.

The chain employs TRBV27 and TRBJ2-1; D might be TRBD1 (5 bases). Trimming removed 0 bases from V and 6 bases from J, with 12 bases in between. Germline CDR1 is MNHEY and CDR2 is SMNVEV (reference sequence). The CDR3 extends over 15 amino acids. CDR3 loop: CASSLSPPDSNEQFF. The CDR3, as DNA: TGTGCCAGCAGTTTATCGCCCCCCGACAGCAATGAGCAGTTCTTC.